One sample yielded the 14 T cell receptor beta chains listed below, sequenced in a study of blood T cells in healthy people across ages. Combining a sample-barcoded 5' primer with a J-beta primer mix, a second PCR ran for roughly 7 to 12 cycles. TCRdb ran MiXCR on the 5' RACE reads and lists one entry per CDR3 protein. This sample has about 1.4 million distinct CDR3 sequences, with 55% to 75% found just once. Sequences were obtained from blood. Receptor source: a man aged 18-30 years in good health.

The chain employs TRBV20-1 and TRBJ2-1; maybe TRBD2 (6 bases). Germline CDR1 is DFQATT and CDR2 is SNEGSKA (reference sequence). The CDR3 covers 15 residues. V lost 0 bases, J lost 5 bases, and 14 bases lay in between. The CDR3 protein is CSARDAREVHNEQFF. Here the CDR3 DNA reads TGCAGTGCTAGAGATGCCAGGGAGGTCCACAATGAGCAGTTCTTC.

The chain recombines TRBV15 with TRBJ2-1; D ambiguous. The CDR3 has 12 residues. Trimming left V 11 bases short and J 3 bases short, with 11 bases between. Per the germline V gene, CDR1 is LNHNV and CDR2 is YYDKDF (reference sequence). The CDR3 here is CAVGQRYNEQFF. CDR3 DNA sequence: TGTGCCGTCGGCCAGCGCTACAATGAGCAGTTCTTC.

V and J are TRBV12-3 or TRBV12-4 and TRBJ1-2; 7 nucleotides match TRBD1. The CDR3 has 18 amino acids. V shed 3 bases and J 6 bases; nucleotides not matched to a gene: 19. This CDR3 reads CASSFDKSSGRQGHGYTF. The CDR3 DNA is TGTGCCAGCAGTTTTGATAAGTCCTCGGGTAGACAGGGCCATGGCTACACCTTC.

The V call is TRBV20-1, the J call TRBJ2-7; the match to TRBD1 covers 7 bases. With V trimmed by 6 bases and J by 4 bases, 18 bases remained unmatched. Germline V lookup: CDR1 DFQATT, CDR2 SNEGSKA (reference sequence). The CDR3 covers 16 residues. The CDR3 DNA follows: TGCAGTGCCCAAAGAACAGATTACAGGGGTAATTACGAGCAGTACTTC. Translating it yields CSAQRTDYRGNYEQYF.

This clonotype has just one count. The chain is built from TRBV4-1 and TRBJ2-3; 8 bases map to TRBD2. V was pared by 0 bases and J by 0 bases, with 8 bases of the junction left unmatched. The CDR3 has 18 residues. Germline assignment: CDR1 MGHRA and CDR2 YSYEKL. The CDR3 DNA reads TGCGCCAGCAGCCAAGATCGCGAGACTAGCGCGAGCACAGATACGCAGTATTTT. Encoded protein: CASSQDRETSASTDTQYF.

The rearrangement links TRBV6-2 or TRBV6-3 to TRBJ2-6; no firm D call. The CDR3 runs to 17 residues. V lost 2 bases and J 1 base, leaving 12 bases between the germline ends. Germline V gene sequence: CDR1 MNHEY, CDR2 SVGEGT. The CDR3 spells CASSYLGIHSGANVLTF. The CDR3 nucleotides are TGTGCCAGCAGTTACCTGGGGATCCATTCTGGGGCCAACGTCCTGACTTTC.

This clonotype was observed a handful of times. The chain links TRBV10-3 to TRBJ2-1, with D unresolved. Per the germline V gene, CDR1 is ENHRY and CDR2 is SYGVKD. This CDR3 has 12 amino acids. Trimming took off 4 bases at V and 7 bases at J, with 8 bases between the two ends. The CDR3 protein is CAISVRENEQFF. CDR3 sequence (DNA): TGTGCCATCAGTGTGCGTGAGAATGAGCAGTTCTTC.

This chain links TRBV4-1 with TRBJ2-1, with D maybe TRBD1 (6 bases). Trimming left V 0 bases short and J 5 bases short, with 17 bases between. CDR3 length: 17 residues. Germline CDR1 MGHRA, CDR2 YSYEKL. The CDR3 DNA follows: TGCGCCAGCAGCCAAGAATCACTATGGGGGACAAACAATGAGCAGTTCTTC. It encodes CASSQESLWGTNNEQFF.

This chain uses TRBV6-5 with TRBJ1-2; a possible D gene is TRBD1 (6 bases). V dropped 7 bases and J dropped 4 bases, with 13 bases sitting between them. The CDR3 has 13 residues. CDR1 and CDR2 (germline): MNHEY, SVGAGI. CDR3 sequence: CASTRVGAYGYTF. The CDR3 DNA follows: TGTGCCAGCACCCGAGTGGGGGCCTATGGCTACACCTTC.

This clonotype has only a few counts. The chain links TRBV20-1 to TRBJ1-5; 8 nucleotides match TRBD1. The CDR3 length is 14 residues. The germline gives CDR1 DFQATT, CDR2 SNEGSKA (reference sequence). Germline trimming cut 1 base from V and 7 bases from J; bases unmatched to any gene: 6. The chain's CDR3 is CSARATGGAQPQHF. The DNA for the CDR3 is TGCAGTGCTAGAGCTACAGGGGGTGCCCAGCCCCAGCATTTT.

This clonotype is a singleton in its sample. This chain connects TRBV28 to TRBJ2-4; 10 bases are shared with TRBD2. The J call is uncertain, as TRBJ2-7 better fits the DNA end. The V gene's germline CDR1 is MDHEN and CDR2 SYDVKM. The CDR3 consists of 15 residues. Here the CDR3 DNA reads TGTGCCAGCAGTTTGAGGAGCGGGAGGGTCTACGAGCAGTACTTC. Translated: CASSLRSGRVYEQYF.

The genes are TRBV7-2 and TRBJ2-7; tentative D call: TRBD2 (6 bases). Trimming took off 4 bases at V and 3 bases at J, with 16 bases between the two ends. This CDR3 has 15 amino acids. Germline CDR1 reads SGHTA; CDR2 reads FQGNSA. The CDR3 DNA sequence: TGTGCCAGCAGCTCTGCGGGACTGCTAAACTACGAGCAGTACTTC. Protein product: CASSSAGLLNYEQYF.

The chain uses TRBV6-2 or TRBV6-3 and TRBJ2-4; TRBD1 agrees at 7 bases. With 4 bases clipped from V and 13 bases from J, the junction kept 22 bases outside the gene matches. CDR3 length equals 17 residues. Germline CDR1 reads MNHEY; CDR2 reads SVGEGT. The CDR3 spells CASSSLRRQGLYLGQYF. The CDR3 nucleotides read TGTGCCAGCAGTTCCCTCCGGAGACAGGGTCTATACCTTGGGCAGTACTTC.

The CDR3: CASSPPGTSGPYEQYF. The DNA for the CDR3 is TGTGCCAGCAGTCCTCCCGGGACTAGCGGTCCCTACGAGCAGTACTTC. The chain links TRBV28 to TRBJ2-7; 11 nucleotides match TRBD2. Trimming removed 5 bases from V and 2 bases from J; junction bases left unmatched: 8. Per the germline V gene, CDR1 is MDHEN and CDR2 is SYDVKM. The CDR3 is 16 residues long.